These T cell receptor beta chains were read from a single sample in a study of immune evolution from preneoplasia to lung adenocarcinoma. The table came from immunoSEQ multiplex PCR; TCRdb's copy has only in-frame clones and leaves some out. This sample has 15,000 or so clones, with around 84% found just once. Sequencing was carried out using FFPE minimally invasive lung adenocarcinoma tissue. The receptors derive from a person in their sixties or seventies with lung adenocarcinoma. Both conserved end residues are part of each CDR3. A D gene is named only where the DNA matches it firmly. Clone size is given for some rows only: seen once, a few or many times, or a class if the clone is expanded.

D	J	size	V	CDR3
.	TRBJ1-2	.	TRBV28	CAVGAGGAFGYTF
TRBD1	TRBJ1-3	.	TRBV29-1	CSVEGQGVGNTIYF
.	TRBJ2-7	.	TRBV30	CAWSGQGLGKQYF
TRBD2	TRBJ2-3	.	TRBV28	CASSSAFGRSGGYF
TRBD2	TRBJ2-7	.	TRBV6-1	CASTTLAGGNYEQYF
.	TRBJ1-1	.	TRBV9	CASSPGTLGNTEAFF
.	TRBJ1-5	.	TRBV15	CATSRAGGGGSRRQPQHF
.	TRBJ2-7	.	TRBV15	CATSRDLTYEQYF
.	TRBJ2-5	once	TRBV7-2	CASTRGRQETQYF
.	TRBJ1-2	.	TRBV6-1	CASSTNYGYTF
.	TRBJ2-5	.	TRBV7-9	CASTQAEETQYF
.	TRBJ2-5	.	TRBV27	CAGRFKEVLETQYF
.	TRBJ1-1	few	TRBV9	CASSPHLYAGTEAFF
TRBD1	TRBJ2-5	few	TRBV5-4	CASSLNRGDGETQYF
TRBD1	TRBJ1-2	.	TRBV2	CASSVDRSYGYTF
.	TRBJ1-4	.	TRBV10-3	CAISEQMAVANEKLFF
.	TRBJ1-1	.	TRBV29-1	CSVDTAKAFF
.	TRBJ1-1	.	TRBV7-8	CASSLTGTNTEAFF
.	TRBJ2-2	.	TRBV25-1	CASSELADTGELFF
TRBD1	TRBJ2-7	.	TRBV19	CASSISGTGGPYEQYF
.	TRBJ2-1	few	TRBV9	CASSVGDRYNEQFF
.	TRBJ1-2	.	TRBV19	CASSTPTVGNYGYTF
.	TRBJ1-5	.	TRBV2	CASGNRDNQPQHF
TRBD1	TRBJ1-5	.	TRBV9	CASSPGQGANQPQHF
.	TRBJ2-1	.	TRBV7-3	CASSPWGVSSHNEQFF
.	TRBJ1-5	.	TRBV2	CASRDSNQPQHF
.	TRBJ2-3	.	TRBV14	CASSHRDFQDTQYF
.	TRBJ1-1	.	TRBV7-3	CASSLERNTEAFF
TRBD1	TRBJ1-1	.	TRBV29-1	CSVADRKNTEAFF
TRBD2	TRBJ2-2	.	TRBV28	CASSTSGRWGELFF
TRBD2	TRBJ2-5	.	TRBV5-1	CASSLGLAGGLETQYF
TRBD1	TRBJ1-3	few	TRBV30	CAWSVGTASGNTIYF
.	TRBJ2-4	once	TRBV29-1	CSVLAKNIQYF
TRBD1	TRBJ2-3	.	TRBV7-9	CASSSKDRVSTDTQYF
.	TRBJ1-2	.	TRBV4-3	CASSQEKGFGYTF
TRBD1	TRBJ1-5	.	TRBV7-2	CASSTQGVSNQPQHF
.	TRBJ2-1	.	TRBV7-3	CASSATGLRGGEQFF
.	TRBJ2-3	.	TRBV19	CASSLGGSLDTQYF
.	TRBJ1-3	.	TRBV10-3	CAISESTGSRSSGNTIYF
TRBD2	TRBJ2-1	.	TRBV7-3	CASSPTSGRAFGDEQFF
.	TRBJ1-3	.	TRBV4-1	CASRGSSGNTIYF
TRBD1	TRBJ1-1	.	TRBV6-4	CASSATTGGGGEAFF
TRBD2	TRBJ2-3	.	TRBV2	CASSESLAGAYTQYF
TRBD1	TRBJ2-1	.	TRBV5-3	CASRPETGLRNEQFF
.	TRBJ2-7	.	TRBV23-1	CASSQPDHPSFWGYEQYF
.	TRBJ2-7	.	TRBV4-2	CASSQRTGTPWEQYF
TRBD2	TRBJ2-5	.	TRBV9	CASSVAEASGPQGTQYF
.	TRBJ1-4	.	TRBV19	CASSIVEWRGRKLFF
.	TRBJ1-1	.	TRBV7-2	CASSLGTGTFF
TRBD1	TRBJ2-5	.	TRBV11-3	CASSAAGQGAWETQYF
TRBD2	TRBJ2-3	.	TRBV11-2	CASSLYLSGVRTDTQYF
.	TRBJ2-5	.	TRBV11-3	CASSLFDRYQETQYF
TRBD1	TRBJ1-5	.	TRBV27	CASGQGDQPQHF
TRBD1	TRBJ1-3	.	TRBV11-2	CASSLLASGQWSSGNTIYF
TRBD2	TRBJ2-3	.	TRBV5-1	CASSLGVAGATDTQYF